This entry lists 5 T cell receptor beta chains sequenced from one sample in a study of blood T cell repertoires in COVID-19. Sequencing used immunoSEQ multiplex PCR; TCRdb keeps in-frame clones, though not all of them. The sample has under 200,000 clones, 65% to 90% seen once. What was sequenced was PBMCs or T cells enriched from blood (not recorded which). The receptors were gathered from a woman aged 55-69 years with acute COVID-19.

Only a few counts were recorded for this clone. Other nucleotide sequences from this sample produce the same CDR3. V is TRBV9 and J is TRBJ2-2; 7 positions match TRBD1. Germline CDR1 reads SGDLS; CDR2 reads YYNGEE. The CDR3 has 15 residues. J lost 1 base, V lost 2 bases, and 2 bases had no gene match. The chain's CDR3 is CASSVGTVNTGELFF. Written as DNA, the CDR3 is TGTGCCAGCAGCGTGGGGACAGTGAACACCGGGGAGCTGTTTTTT.

This clone was observed once. The V call is TRBV10-1, the J call TRBJ2-2; D is unresolved. This CDR3 is built from 13 residues. V was pared by 6 bases and J by 7 bases, with 12 bases between. Germline V gene lookup returns CDR1 WNHNN and CDR2 SYGVQD (reference sequence). This chain's CDR3 is CASSARGHGELFF. The CDR3 DNA sequence: TGCGCCAGCAGCGCCCGTGGGCACGGGGAGCTGTTTTTT.

The chain uses TRBV28 and TRBJ1-3, with a tentative D call TRBD1 (6 bases). The V end was cut by 2 bases, the J end by 4 bases, with 15 bases between. This CDR3 has 16 amino acids. From germline, CDR1 is MDHEN and CDR2 SYDVKM. The CDR3 is CASSLGRTVGGNTIYF. CDR3 in DNA: TGTGCCAGCAGTTTAGGCCGGACAGTGGGAGGAAACACCATATATTTT.

CDR3: CASRGQGPYNEQFF. In nucleotides, the CDR3 is TGTGCCAGCAGGGGACAGGGACCCTACAATGAGCAGTTCTTC. The chain recombines TRBV6-5 with TRBJ2-1, with 9 bases aligning to TRBD1. From germline, CDR1 is MNHEY and CDR2 SVGAGI. V lost 6 bases and J lost 2; bases outside the gene matches: 2. The CDR3 runs 14 residues.

The chain is built from TRBV5-6 and TRBJ2-5; the D gene is possibly TRBD2 (5 bases). The V end was cut by 0 bases, the J end by 9 bases, with 12 bases between. Germline assignment: CDR1 SGHDT and CDR2 YYEEEE. The CDR3 contains 13 residues. CDR3 nucleotides: TGTGCCAGCAGCTTGGGACGGTCCGGGGCCCAGTACTTC. Amino acids: CASSLGRSGAQYF. Supplemented by reference TRBV5-6 and TRBJ2-5, the full variable domain reads DAGVTQSPTHLIKTRGQQVTLRCSPKSGHDTVSWYQQALGQGPQFIFQYYEEEERQRGNFPDRFSGHQFPNYSSELNVNALLLGDSALYLCASSLGRSGAQYFGPGTRLLVL.